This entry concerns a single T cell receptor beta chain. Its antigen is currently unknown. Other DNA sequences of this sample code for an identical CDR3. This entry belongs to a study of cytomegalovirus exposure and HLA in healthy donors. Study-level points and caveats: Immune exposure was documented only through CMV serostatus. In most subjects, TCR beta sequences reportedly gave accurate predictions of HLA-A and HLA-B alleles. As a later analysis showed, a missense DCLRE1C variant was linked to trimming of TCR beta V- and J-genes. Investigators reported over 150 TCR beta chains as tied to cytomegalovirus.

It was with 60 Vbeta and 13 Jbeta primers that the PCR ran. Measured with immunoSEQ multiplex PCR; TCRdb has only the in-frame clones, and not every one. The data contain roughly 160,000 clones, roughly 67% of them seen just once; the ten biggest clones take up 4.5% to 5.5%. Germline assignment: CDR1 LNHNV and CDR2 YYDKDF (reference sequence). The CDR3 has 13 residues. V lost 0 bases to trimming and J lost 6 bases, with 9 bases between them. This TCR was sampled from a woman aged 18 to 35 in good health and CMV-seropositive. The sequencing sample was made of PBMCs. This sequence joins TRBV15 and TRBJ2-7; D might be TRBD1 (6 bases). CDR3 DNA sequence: TGTGCCACCAGCAGAGACAGGGGACGCGAGCAGTACTTC. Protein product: CATSRDRGREQYF.